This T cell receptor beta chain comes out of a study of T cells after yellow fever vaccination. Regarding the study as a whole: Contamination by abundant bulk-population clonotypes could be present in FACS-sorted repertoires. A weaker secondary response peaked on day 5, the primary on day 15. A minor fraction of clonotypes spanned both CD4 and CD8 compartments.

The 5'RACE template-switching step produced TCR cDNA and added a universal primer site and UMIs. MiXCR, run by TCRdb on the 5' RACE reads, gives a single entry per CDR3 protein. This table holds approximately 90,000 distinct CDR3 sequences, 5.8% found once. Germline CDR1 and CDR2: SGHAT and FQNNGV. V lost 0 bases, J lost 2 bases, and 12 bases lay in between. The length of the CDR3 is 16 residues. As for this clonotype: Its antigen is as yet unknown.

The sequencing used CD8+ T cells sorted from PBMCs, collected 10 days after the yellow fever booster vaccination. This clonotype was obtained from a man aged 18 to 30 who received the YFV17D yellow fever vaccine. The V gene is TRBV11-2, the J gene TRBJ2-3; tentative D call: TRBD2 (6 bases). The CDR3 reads CASSLEARGDTDTQYF. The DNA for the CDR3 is TGTGCCAGCAGCTTAGAGGCGCGGGGAGACACAGATACGCAGTATTTT. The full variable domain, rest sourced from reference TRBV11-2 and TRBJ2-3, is EAGVAQSPRYKIIEKRQSVAFWCNPISGHATLYWYQQILGQGPKLLIQFQNNGVVDDSQLPKDRFSAERLKGVDSTLKIQPAKLEDSAVYLCASSLEARGDTDTQYFGPGTRLTVL.